This T cell receptor (beta chain) was sequenced for a study of vaccination and CD4 T cells after COVID-19. The overall study: Overlapping spike peptides of SARS-CoV-2, HCoV-NL63, HCoV-OC43 and HCoV-229E were used, and cells were stimulated with them. Findings and caveats of the study: Early timepoints after natural infection were not analyzed in these convalescent patients.

The treatment here: approximately nine-day PBMC culture with coronavirus spike peptide pools or control peptides (ViraFEST assay). The Oncomine TCR Beta short-read assay generated sequence data from the DNA of cultured CD4+ T cells. From the PCR reads, TCRdb called clonotypes with MiXCR, one entry per CDR3 protein. The data contain some 18,000 distinct CDR3 sequences, just under 45% of them seen just once; the ten biggest clones take up 5.5% to 8.5%. V lost 6 bases to trimming and J lost 8 bases; unmatched junction nucleotides: 8. Germline V gene data show CDR1 as DFQATT and CDR2 as SNEGSKA (reference sequence). CDR3 size: 12 residues. This clonotype was recorded a few times. The antigen remains unidentified.

The chain combines TRBV20-1 with TRBJ1-1; 8 bases agree with TRBD1. The sequence derives from a human donor who had recovered from COVID-19. Material: CD4+ T cells from blood, cultured in vitro, obtained after SARS-CoV-2 vaccination. CDR3 nucleotide sequence: TGCAGTGCCACCGGACAGGGCGTAGAAGCTTTCTTT. Translated, it gives CSATGQGVEAFF.